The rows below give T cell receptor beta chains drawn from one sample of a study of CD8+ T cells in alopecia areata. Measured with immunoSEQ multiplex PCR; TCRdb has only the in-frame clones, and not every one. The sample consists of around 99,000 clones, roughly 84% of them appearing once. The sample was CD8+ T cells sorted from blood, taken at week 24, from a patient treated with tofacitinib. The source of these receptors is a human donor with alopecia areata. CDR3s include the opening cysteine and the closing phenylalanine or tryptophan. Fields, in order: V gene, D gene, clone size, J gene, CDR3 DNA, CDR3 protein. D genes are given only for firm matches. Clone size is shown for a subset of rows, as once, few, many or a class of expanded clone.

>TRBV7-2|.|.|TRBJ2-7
TGTGCCAGCAGCTTAGTGCTCGATGACTACGAGCAGTACTTC
CASSLVLDDYEQYF
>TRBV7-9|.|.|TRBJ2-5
TGTGCCAGCAGCCCCTCGCTGCGGACGTACCAAGAGACCCAGTACTTC
CASSPSLRTYQETQYF
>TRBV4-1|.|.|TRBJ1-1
TGCGCCAGCAGCCTTGTGAAAGGGCCCCACGGCGAAGCTTTCTTT
CASSLVKGPHGEAFF
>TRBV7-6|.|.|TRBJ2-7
TGTGCCAGCAGCCACCCTGGTCTTGACGAGCAGTACTTC
CASSHPGLDEQYF
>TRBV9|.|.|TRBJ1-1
TGTGCCAGCAGCGCCTCCACAGTGAACACTGAAGCTTTCTTT
CASSASTVNTEAFF
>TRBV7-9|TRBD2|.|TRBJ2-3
TGTGCCAGCAGCCTGAAGCGGGGGGACATCACAGATACGCAGTATTTT
CASSLKRGDITDTQYF
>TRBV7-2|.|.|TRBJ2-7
TGTGCCAGCAGCTTAAGGGACACCTCCTACGAGCAGTACTTC
CASSLRDTSYEQYF
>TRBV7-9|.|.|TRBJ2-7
TGTGCCAGCAGCTTAGGGGTTACCCGCTACGAGCAGTACTTC
CASSLGVTRYEQYF
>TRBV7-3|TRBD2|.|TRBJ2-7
TGTGCCAGCAGCCCACCTAGCGGGGAGGTCGACGAGCAGTACTTC
CASSPPSGEVDEQYF
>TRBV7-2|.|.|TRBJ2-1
TGTGCCAGCAGCTTACGGGCAGGAGAGCAGTTCTTC
CASSLRAGEQFF
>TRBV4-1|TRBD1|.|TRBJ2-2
TGCGCCAGCAGCCCATGGACAGGGGAGAACACCGGGGAGCTGTTTTTT
CASSPWTGENTGELFF
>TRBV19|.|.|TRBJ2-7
TGTGCCAGTAGTGCCGGTTCCAACTACGAGCAGTACTTC
CASSAGSNYEQYF
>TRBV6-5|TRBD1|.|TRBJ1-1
TGTGCCAGCAGCCACGGACAGGGGGCTGTCACTGAAGCTTTCTTT
CASSHGQGAVTEAFF
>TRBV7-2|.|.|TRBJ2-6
TGTGCCAGCAGCTTAGACCTCTCTGGGGCCAACGTCCTGACTTTC
CASSLDLSGANVLTF
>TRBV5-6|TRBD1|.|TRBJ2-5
TGTGCCAGCAGCTTTGGGACAGGGGGTGGTTGGGAGACCCAGTACTTC
CASSFGTGGGWETQYF
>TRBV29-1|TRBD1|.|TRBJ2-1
TGCAGCGTCGAGGGGGATCAGGGGGTCTCCTACAATGAGCAGTTCTTC
CSVEGDQGVSYNEQFF
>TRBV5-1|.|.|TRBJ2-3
TGCGCCAGCAGCGTCCGGGACATATACACAGATACGCAGTATTTT
CASSVRDIYTDTQYF
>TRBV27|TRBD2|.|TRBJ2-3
TGTGCCAGCAGTTCATCTCCACTAGCGGGGGCCCTAAGCACAGATACGCAGTATTTT
CASSSSPLAGALSTDTQYF
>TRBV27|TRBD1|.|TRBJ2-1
TGTGCCAGCAGTTTTTTACGAATGTCGACAGGGGGGGTCCGGAATGAGCAGTTCTTC
CASSFLRMSTGGVRNEQFF
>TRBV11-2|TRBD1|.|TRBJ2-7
TGTGCCAGTACAGGGGGTCTCTACGAGCAGTACTTC
CASTGGLYEQYF
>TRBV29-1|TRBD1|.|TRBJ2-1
TGCAGCGCCGGGACAGGGTCCCATGAGCAGTTCTTC
CSAGTGSHEQFF
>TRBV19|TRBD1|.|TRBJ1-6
TGTGCCAGTAGTATTGACAGGGGCAATTCACCCCTCCACTTT
CASSIDRGNSPLHF
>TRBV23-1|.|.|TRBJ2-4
TGCGCCAGCAGTCAATTCGAAGGGAAAATAAACATTCAGTACTTC
CASSQFEGKINIQYF
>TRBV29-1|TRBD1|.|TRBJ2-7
TGCAGCGTCGAGGTGGGACAGGGGACCTACGAGCAGTACTTC
CSVEVGQGTYEQYF
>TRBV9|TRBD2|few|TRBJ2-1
TGTGCCAGCAGCGTAGGACTAGCGGGGGCCAATGAGCAGTTCTTC
CASSVGLAGANEQFF
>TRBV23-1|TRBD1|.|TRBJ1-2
TGCGCCAGCAGCCAAGATCACAGGGGCTATGGCTACACCTTC
CASSQDHRGYGYTF
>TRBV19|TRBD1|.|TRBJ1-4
TGTGCCAGTAGCCCCAAAACCGGGACAGGGCAGGAAAAACTGTTTTTT
CASSPKTGTGQEKLFF
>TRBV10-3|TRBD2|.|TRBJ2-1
TGTGCCATCAGTGATCTGACTAGCGGGGGATACAATGAGCAGTTCTTC
CAISDLTSGGYNEQFF
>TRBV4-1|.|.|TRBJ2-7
TGCGCCAGCAGCCAGACAAGGGTCCACGAGCAGTACTTC
CASSQTRVHEQYF
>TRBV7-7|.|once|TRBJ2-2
TGTGCTAGCAGTCTAGACGCCGGGGAGCTGTTTTTT
CASSLDAGELFF
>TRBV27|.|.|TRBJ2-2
TGTGCCAGCAGTTCCATCCCAGACACCGGGGAGCTGTTTTTT
CASSSIPDTGELFF
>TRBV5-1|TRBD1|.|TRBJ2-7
TGCGCCAGCAGCTTACCGACAGGGGCCTACGAGCAGTACTTC
CASSLPTGAYEQYF
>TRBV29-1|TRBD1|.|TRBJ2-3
TGCAGCGTGCGGGACAGGGGGCCAGATACGCAGTATTTT
CSVRDRGPDTQYF
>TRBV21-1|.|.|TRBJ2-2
TGTGCCCCAGACGGGGAATTGAACACCGGGGAGCTGTTTTTT
CAPDGELNTGELFF
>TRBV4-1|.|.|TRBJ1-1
TGCGCCAGCAGCCAACGCCCCGGGGGAGAGACTGAAGCTTTCTTT
CASSQRPGGETEAFF
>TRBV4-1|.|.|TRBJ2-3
TGCGCCAGCAGCCAAGAGGGTCTCGGGGTCACAGATACGCAGTATTTT
CASSQEGLGVTDTQYF
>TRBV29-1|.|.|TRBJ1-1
TGCAGCGTTGAAGATCAACGGGGTAACGCTGAAGCTTTCTTT
CSVEDQRGNAEAFF
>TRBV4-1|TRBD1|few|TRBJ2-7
TGCGCCAGCAGCGTTTCGGGACAGAGCTCCTACGAGCAGTACTTC
CASSVSGQSSYEQYF
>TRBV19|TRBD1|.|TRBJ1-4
TGTGCCAGTAGTTCACCGGGACAGTTTAATGAAAAACTGTTTTTT
CASSSPGQFNEKLFF
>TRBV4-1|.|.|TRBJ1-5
TGCGCCAGCAGCCAAGTGGAGGACCCTGGCAATCAGCCCCAGCATTTT
CASSQVEDPGNQPQHF
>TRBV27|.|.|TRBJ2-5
TGTGCCAGCAGTCTCAACTATGGGACCGGGTCTCAAGAGACCCAGTACTTC
CASSLNYGTGSQETQYF
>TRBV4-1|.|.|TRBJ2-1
TGCGCCAGCAGCCATCCCCGAGGGGCCCTCAATGAGCAGTTCTTC
CASSHPRGALNEQFF
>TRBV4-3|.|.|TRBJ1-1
TGCGCCAGCAGCCAGAGGGATTATAGGAACACTGAAGCTTTCTTT
CASSQRDYRNTEAFF
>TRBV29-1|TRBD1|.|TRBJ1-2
TGCAGCGCCCGGGACAGCAACTCCTATGGCTACACCTTC
CSARDSNSYGYTF
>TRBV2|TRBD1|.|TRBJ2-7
TGTGCCAGCAGTGACGGACAGGGTTGGTCCTACGAGCAGTACTTC
CASSDGQGWSYEQYF
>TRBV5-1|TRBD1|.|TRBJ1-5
TGCGCCAGCAGCTTAGGAACAGGGGGCAATCAGCCCCAGCATTTT
CASSLGTGGNQPQHF
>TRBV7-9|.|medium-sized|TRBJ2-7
TGTGCCAGCACCGCTACGTGGGGCTCCTACGAGCAGTACTTC
CASTATWGSYEQYF
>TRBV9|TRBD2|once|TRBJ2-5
TGTGCCAGCAGCCCCGGGTCTACCGGGAGGCAAGAGGCCCAGTACTTC
CASSPGSTGRQEAQYF
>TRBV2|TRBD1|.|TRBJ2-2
TGTGCCAGCAGTGAAACAGGGGGTAGGACCGGGGAGCTGTTTTTT
CASSETGGRTGELFF
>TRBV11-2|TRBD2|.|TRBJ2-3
TGTGCCAGCAGCCCAGGACTAGCGGGGGGGACAGATACGCAGTATTTT
CASSPGLAGGTDTQYF
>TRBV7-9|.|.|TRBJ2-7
TGTGCCAGCAGCTCGGACATGCTCGAGCAGTACTTC
CASSSDMLEQYF